In this sample, the clone carrying this T cell receptor (beta chain) turned up many times. Antigen specificity is unknown. The entry originates in a study of blood T cells in healthy people across ages. Looking at the study overall: In model experiments, template switching was able to capture about one barcoded beta molecule for every two T cells that were present. Study results and caveats: Researchers report that TCR beta diversity correlated strongly with naive T cell percentage. Diversity was higher, and naive CD4+ cells more numerous, in long-lived donors than in aged donors. It was held that the diversity estimates obtained from one million T cells were underestimates.

The CDR3 loop spans 13 amino acids. The germline V gene encodes CDR1 ENHRY and CDR2 SYGVKD. Trimming removed 11 bases from V and 3 bases from J, with 17 bases in between. With a J-beta primer mix and a sample-barcoded 5' primer, a second PCR ran 7 to 11 cycles. TCRdb reprocessed the 5' RACE reads with MiXCR, giving one entry per CDR3 protein. The sample lists about 830,000 distinct CDR3 sequences; under 80% were seen once. Sequenced sample: blood. This TCR was sampled from a man aged 25 to 40 in good health. The genes are TRBV10-3 and TRBJ2-7; the D gene is possibly TRBD2 (7 bases). CDR3 sequence (DNA): TGTGCCTCACAGGGAGGGGTGGGCTACGAGCAGTACTTC. This codes for CASQGGVGYEQYF.